This is a list of T cell receptor beta chains from one sample in a study of cytomegalovirus exposure and HLA in healthy donors. The table came from immunoSEQ multiplex PCR; TCRdb's copy has only in-frame clones and leaves some out. Among some 200,000 clones listed, 70% to 85% were seen once. Sequencing was done on a sample of PBMCs. These receptors originate from a woman aged 40 to 50 in good health and CMV-seronegative. CDR3s leave out the opening cysteine and the closing phenylalanine or tryptophan. The order of the fields is V gene, J gene, clone size, CDR3 protein. Clone sizes are given selectively: once, few, many, or a class where the clone is expanded.

TRBV6-4,TRBJ2-1,NA,ASRPTGSSYNEQF
TRBV5-8,TRBJ2-5,NA,ASRSGTERKETQY
TRBV27,TRBJ2-5,NA,ASSGTSGGAGAGTQY
TRBV6-1,TRBJ1-2,few,ASSPDRRYGYT
TRBV7-9,TRBJ2-7,NA,ASSLSGGYEQY
TRBV5-1,TRBJ2-7,NA,ASTWTGEGEQY
TRBV19,TRBJ1-6,NA,ASRQADYNSPLH
TRBV2,TRBJ2-2,NA,ATASAWGGELF
TRBV29-1,TRBJ2-1,NA,SVLRGSYNEQF
TRBV28,TRBJ1-1,NA,ASSFAGGTEAF
TRBV29-1,TRBJ2-3,NA,SGGRGGDTQY
TRBV7-2,TRBJ1-2,NA,ASSSLTDFHYGYT
TRBV18,TRBJ2-2,NA,ASSPQFGRGGELF
TRBV27,TRBJ2-5,NA,ASSYGAGGWETQY
TRBV19,TRBJ1-6,NA,ASSFPGTGQNSPLH
TRBV25-1,TRBJ2-1,NA,ASSEAGGPGKNEQF
TRBV6-6,TRBJ1-2,few,ASRNDYGYT
TRBV2,TRBJ2-3,NA,AGRGTGDD
TRBV29-1,NA,NA,SVTLGPYEQY
TRBV28,TRBJ1-4,NA,ASKGQGSEKLF
TRBV19,TRBJ1-2,NA,ASRKEVENGYT
TRBV2,TRBJ1-2,NA,ASSELPGVEGGYT